These 30 T cell receptor beta chains were all obtained from the same sample, sequenced in a study of T-cell memory formation after mild COVID-19. MiXCR, run by TCRdb on the 5' RACE reads, gives a single entry per CDR3 protein. Of roughly 580,000 distinct CDR3 sequences detected, more than 15% appear once; the ten largest clones hold around 11%. Source material: PBMCs or a T cell subset sorted from them (not recorded which). The receptor set was obtained from an adult woman who had mild COVID-19 (a few samples of this study predate the infection). Cell type and time point are not known.

V usage is TRBV12-3 or TRBV12-4 and J usage is TRBJ2-2; 7 bases are a match to TRBD1. CDR3 length: 14 residues. Trimming removed 6 bases from V and 5 bases from J; junction bases left unmatched: 6. CDR3 DNA sequence: TGTGCCAGCAGACCGACAGGGCGGACCGGGGAGCTGTTTTTT. Translated: CASRPTGRTGELFF.

A word on this clonotype: At one end the junction does not follow the germline gene, possibly because of a read error. The chain is built from TRBV6-2 or TRBV6-3 and TRBJ2-5; D not resolved. Germline assignment: CDR1 MNHEY and CDR2 SVGEGT. The CDR3 spans 14 residues. CDR3: CASSYSGNQETRYF. The CDR3 coding sequence is TGTGCCAGCAGTTACTCAGGGAACCAAGAGACCCGGTACTTC.

This clonotype turned up a few times. The V and J genes are TRBV9 and TRBJ1-5, with D tentatively TRBD1 (6 bases). V gave up 4 bases and J gave up 7 bases, with 18 bases separating them. Germline V gives CDR1 SGDLS, CDR2 YYNGEE. The CDR3 extends over 15 amino acids. For the CDR3, the DNA is TGTGCCAGCAGCCTCGGTCCGGACAGAGACCAGCCCCAGCATTTT. Its protein product is CASSLGPDRDQPQHF.

This chain joins TRBV27 and TRBJ1-5, with D possibly being TRBD1 (5 bases). This CDR3 contains 15 residues. Per the germline V gene, CDR1 is MNHEY and CDR2 is SMNVEV (reference sequence). V was clipped by 2 bases and J by 5 bases, with 13 bases between them. The CDR3 DNA is TGTGCCAGCAGTTTAGAGGGGAGCCACGATCAGCCCCAGCATTTT. This sequence encodes CASSLEGSHDQPQHF.

This clonotype was observed a few times. The chain links TRBV7-9 to TRBJ2-3; maybe TRBD2 (7 bases). V shed 5 bases and J shed 5 bases, with 17 bases lying between them. The CDR3 extends over 15 amino acids. Germline V gene data show CDR1 as SEHNR and CDR2 as FQNEAQ (reference sequence). The CDR3 reads CASSQGFTGGDTQYF. The CDR3 DNA sequence: TGTGCCAGCAGCCAGGGGTTTACGGGAGGAGATACGCAGTATTTT.

This clonotype appeared many times. The chain uses TRBV5-6 and TRBJ2-7; D perhaps matches TRBD2 (5 bases). Germline assignment: CDR1 SGHDT and CDR2 YYEEEE. V was cut by 6 bases and J by 7 bases, with 26 bases left in between. This CDR3 contains 16 residues. The CDR3 DNA sequence: TGTGCCAGCACTCTACACCCAGTCCTACGGGATCGGGAGCAGTACTTC. Protein product: CASTLHPVLRDREQYF. Complete variable domain (other parts from reference TRBV5-6 and TRBJ2-7): DAGVTQSPTHLIKTRGQQVTLRCSPKSGHDTVSWYQQALGQGPQFIFQYYEEEERQRGNFPDRFSGHQFPNYSSELNVNALLLGDSALYLCASTLHPVLRDREQYFGPGTRLTVT.

There are a few counts of this clonotype. The CDR3 nucleotides are TGTGCCAGCAGCCCCCGGGTGGGGGGGAGCACGCATACGCAGTATTTT. Translating it yields CASSPRVGGSTHTQYF. J is TRBJ2-3 and V is TRBV7-2; 7 positions match TRBD2. The CDR3 spans 16 residues. Germline V CDR1 and CDR2: SGHTA, FQGNSA. V trimming: 5 bases; J trimming: 7 bases; junction bases outside the gene matches: 15.

The J gene is TRBJ1-2, the V gene TRBV12-3 or TRBV12-4, with TRBD1 as a possible D gene (6 bases). The CDR3 runs 15 residues. V was cut by 6 bases and J by 5 bases, with 19 bases left in between. CDR3 amino acids: CASRAEQGKGYGYTF. DNA for the CDR3: TGTGCCAGCAGGGCGGAACAGGGAAAGGGGTATGGCTACACCTTC.

The chain carries TRBV7-3 and TRBJ2-1; D gene ambiguous. Trimming pared 2 bases from V and 5 bases from J, leaving 7 bases between. In germline, CDR1 is SGHTA, CDR2 FQGTGA. This CDR3 is 13 amino acids long. The CDR3 loop is CASSLAPHNEQFF. The DNA for the CDR3 is TGTGCCAGCAGCTTAGCCCCCCACAATGAGCAGTTCTTC.

DNA for the CDR3: TGTGCCAGCACCTTGAGCGGGAGCATTACAGATACGCAGTATTTT. It translates to CASTLSGSITDTQYF. The chain recombines TRBV7-8 with TRBJ2-3, with 8 bases matching TRBD2. Trimming took 7 bases from V and 3 from J; bases not matched to a gene: 9. The CDR3 consists of 15 residues. Germline CDR1 SGHVS, CDR2 FQNEAQ.

This clonotype was recorded a few times. V and J are TRBV7-6 and TRBJ2-5, with 10 bases lining up with TRBD2. The CDR3 consists of 15 residues. Germline CDR1 SGHVS, CDR2 FNYEAQ. V lost 5 bases and J lost 2; bases outside the gene matches: 5. CDR3 protein: CASSQGLAIQETQYF. DNA of the CDR3: TGTGCCAGCAGCCAGGGACTAGCGATACAAGAGACCCAGTACTTC.

The sample holds many counts of this clonotype. The chain couples TRBV5-1 to TRBJ2-1; 8 bases line up with TRBD2. CDR1 is SGHRS and CDR2 is YFSETQ in the germline V gene. Trimming at V came to 0 bases and at J to 0 bases, leaving 2 bases not matched to a gene. The CDR3 contains 16 residues. The CDR3 reads CASSLAGRGSYNEQFF. The CDR3, as DNA: TGCGCCAGCAGCTTGGCCGGGAGGGGCTCCTACAATGAGCAGTTCTTC.

The chain combines TRBV20-1 with TRBJ1-2; D is unclear. CDR1 is DFQATT, CDR2 SNEGSKA, per germline (reference sequence). There are 10 residues in the CDR3. CDR3 protein: CKMGGYGYTF. DNA for the CDR3: TGCAAAATGGGTGGCTATGGCTACACCTTC.

This clonotype was seen more than once but under ten times. The chain has TRBV7-6 and TRBJ2-7, with D maybe TRBD1 (6 bases). This CDR3 region has 15 residues. Per germline, CDR1 SGHVS and CDR2 FNYEAQ. V was clipped by 5 bases and J by 3 bases, with 17 bases between them. The CDR3 bases are TGTGCCAGCAGCCCCCAGACAGGCGGAGACTACGAGCAGTACTTC. It codes for CASSPQTGGDYEQYF.

This clonotype was observed a few times. The chain combines TRBV19 with TRBJ2-1, with a tentative D call TRBD1 (5 bases). V was trimmed by 6 bases and J by 9 bases, leaving 15 bases between them. This CDR3 region has 13 residues. Germline CDR1 and CDR2: LNHDA and SQIVND (reference sequence). CDR3 coding DNA: TGTGCCAGTAGGGGGCCGGTCACGGGTGAGCAGTTCTTC. Translation: CASRGPVTGEQFF.

The chain joins TRBV5-1 to TRBJ2-7; perhaps TRBD2 as D (6 bases). Germline V CDR1 and CDR2: SGHRS, YFSETQ. This CDR3 spans 15 amino acids. The V gene lost 0 bases and the J gene lost 3 bases, with 13 bases spanning the gap. In DNA, the CDR3 is TGCGCCAGCAGCTTGGCGGCAGGGACTTACTACGAGCAGTACTTC. Encoded protein: CASSLAAGTYYEQYF.

The chain employs TRBV12-3 or TRBV12-4 and TRBJ2-3; 11 nucleotides align to TRBD2. Trimming at V came to 6 bases and at J to 6 bases, leaving 8 bases not matched to a gene. This CDR3 is 15 amino acids long. This chain's CDR3 is CASRSSGGASDTQYF. For the CDR3, the DNA is TGTGCCAGCAGAAGTAGCGGGGGGGCATCTGATACGCAGTATTTT.

Many counts were recorded for this clonotype. The CDR3 bases are TGTGCCAGCAGCTTTGGACAGCTATACGAGCAGTACTTC. Translating gives CASSFGQLYEQYF. This sequence joins TRBV7-9 and TRBJ2-7, with D maybe TRBD1 (6 bases). The CDR3 runs to 13 residues. CDR1 is SEHNR and CDR2 is FQNEAQ in the germline V gene (reference sequence). V was trimmed by 3 bases and J by 4 bases, leaving 10 bases between them.

There are a few counts of this clonotype. This chain joins TRBV4-3 and TRBJ2-1, with 8 bases identical to TRBD2. This CDR3 region has 17 residues. From germline, CDR1 is LGHNA and CDR2 YSLEER. J lost 5 bases, V lost 3 bases, and 12 bases had no gene match. The CDR3 here is CASSQRIAGGTDNEQFF. As DNA, the CDR3 is TGCGCCAGCAGCCAGAGAATCGCGGGAGGAACGGACAATGAGCAGTTCTTC.

The chain employs TRBV4-3 and TRBJ1-2, with 10 bases matching TRBD1. The V gene end was trimmed by 0 bases and the J gene end by 6 bases; junction bases not matched to a gene: 7. The CDR3 is 16 residues long. The V gene's germline CDR1 is LGHNA and CDR2 YSLEER. CDR3 coding DNA: TGCGCCAGCAGCCAAGATCGTCCGGGGACAGGGGATGGCTACACCTTC. The encoded protein is CASSQDRPGTGDGYTF.

J is TRBJ2-7 and V is TRBV2; D gene uncertain. The CDR3 has 12 amino acids. V was pared by 2 bases and J by 3 bases, with 5 bases between. The germline CDR1 and CDR2 sequences are SNHLY and FYNNEI. The CDR3 nucleotides read TGTGCCAGCAGTGAACAGTTCTACGAGCAGTACTTC. It translates to CASSEQFYEQYF.

This chain connects TRBV5-1 to TRBJ2-5, with TRBD2 matching 7 bases. Trimming cost V 2 bases and J 1 base; bases outside gene matches: 5. The CDR3 extends over 15 amino acids. Germline CDR1 SGHRS, CDR2 YFSETQ. In DNA, the CDR3 is TGCGCCAGCAGCTTTTGGGGAGGGTCCCAAGAGACCCAGTACTTC. Translation: CASSFWGGSQETQYF.

V is TRBV5-1 and J is TRBJ2-1; 8 bases are a match to TRBD2. Germline CDR1 reads SGHRS; CDR2 reads YFSETQ. The V and J ends lost 0 bases and 7 bases, in that order; junction bases with no gene match: 6. This CDR3 spans 15 amino acids. CDR3 nucleotides: TGCGCCAGCAGCTTGGAGTGGTCGGGGGGGAATGAGCAGTTCTTC. Amino acids: CASSLEWSGGNEQFF. The full variable domain, rest sourced from reference TRBV5-1 and TRBJ2-1, is KAGVTQTPRYLIKTRGQQVTLSCSPISGHRSVSWYQQTPGQGLQFLFEYFSETQRNKGNFPGRFSGRQFSNSRSEMNVSTLELGDSALYLCASSLEWSGGNEQFFGPGTRLTVL.

The V and J genes are TRBV5-1 and TRBJ2-3, with 7 bases aligning to TRBD2. Trimming took 5 bases from V and 2 from J; bases not matched to a gene: 8. The CDR3 is 15 amino acids. Germline V gene sequence: CDR1 SGHRS, CDR2 YFSETQ. The CDR3 protein is CASSSKGGATDTQYF. The CDR3 DNA reads as TGCGCCAGCAGTTCTAAGGGAGGGGCCACAGATACGCAGTATTTT.

This clonotype was seen a handful of times. This chain joins TRBV2 and TRBJ2-3; D remains unclear. The ends were cut back, 11 bases at V and 7 bases at J, with 13 bases in the middle. Germline lookup yields CDR1 SNHLY and CDR2 FYNNEI. This CDR3 has 11 residues. CDR3 in DNA: TGTGCCGAAATTACCGGATATACGCAGTATTTT. Translated, it gives CAEITGYTQYF.

This clonotype was seen ten or more times. The gene calls are TRBV20-1 and TRBJ1-5; 12 bases match TRBD1. Per the germline V gene, CDR1 is DFQATT and CDR2 is SNEGSKA (reference sequence). The CDR3 consists of 19 residues. Losses at the gene ends were 1 base for V and 2 bases for J; bases not matched to a gene: 12. The CDR3 here is CSARGPGTGGPTRNQPQHF. CDR3 nucleotide sequence: TGCAGTGCTAGAGGACCCGGGACAGGGGGCCCTACTCGCAATCAGCCCCAGCATTTT.

V gene TRBV4-3 combines with J gene TRBJ2-3; 7 positions match TRBD2. The CDR3 loop spans 15 amino acids. Germline V gives CDR1 LGHNA, CDR2 YSLEER. The junction had 3 bases not matched to a gene; V was cut back by 0 bases and J by 3 bases. CDR3 in amino acids: CASSQEVRETDTQYF. Here the CDR3 DNA reads TGCGCCAGCAGCCAAGAAGTGCGGGAGACAGATACGCAGTATTTT.

Ten or more counts support this clonotype. The chain links TRBV6-2 or TRBV6-3 to TRBJ1-6; the D gene is possibly TRBD1 (5 bases). The germline V gene has CDR1 MNHEY and CDR2 SVGEGT. V was clipped by 4 bases and J by 7 bases, with 14 bases between them. The CDR3 sequence is 15 residues long. The CDR3 loop reads CASSSPGTGNSPLHF. The CDR3 DNA follows: TGTGCCAGCAGTTCCCCCGGGACGGGAAATTCACCCCTCCACTTT.

This chain joins TRBV18 and TRBJ2-5, with a possible D match to TRBD2 (5 bases). The CDR3 has 13 residues. The V end lost 5 bases, the J end lost 5 bases, and 12 bases lay between the germline ends. The germline gives CDR1 KGHSH, CDR2 LQKENI. The CDR3 nucleotides read TGTGCCAGCTCAACACTAGAAGTTGAGACCCAGTACTTC. Encoded protein: CASSTLEVETQYF.

This clonotype was seen only once. This rearrangement joins TRBV7-9 to TRBJ2-5; D is possibly TRBD1 or TRBD2 (5 bases each). This CDR3 contains 15 residues. Germline V lookup: CDR1 SEHNR, CDR2 FQNEAQ (reference sequence). The V end was cut by 5 bases, the J end by 1 base, with 14 bases between. The CDR3 protein is CASSMSGTAQETQYF. CDR3 DNA sequence: TGTGCCAGCAGCATGTCCGGGACGGCCCAAGAGACCCAGTACTTC.